This T cell receptor beta chain was sequenced for a study of cytomegalovirus exposure and HLA in healthy donors. Overall study: Among around 400 genotyped donors, around 81% fell in the Caucasian-associated ancestry cluster.

Trimming pared 7 bases from V and 9 bases from J, leaving 25 bases between. This CDR3 is built from 16 residues. Germline lookup yields CDR1 MNHNY and CDR2 SVGAGI (reference sequence). Both 60 Vbeta primers and 13 Jbeta primers went into the PCR. Clones were read by immunoSEQ multiplex PCR, and TCRdb kept only the in-frame ones, dropping some. The sample shows 30,000 to 40,000 clones, nearly 70% of them seen only once. The sequence was collected from a man aged 25-40 years in good health and CMV-seronegative. The specimen was PBMCs. The chain carries TRBV6-6 and TRBJ1-5, with a tentative D call TRBD1 (5 bases). In DNA form, the CDR3 reads TGTGCCAGCACCTACGGGTGGACAACCCTTGGTGCGCCCCAGCATTTT. Translation gives CASTYGWTTLGAPQHF.